Each of the 25 T cell receptor beta chains below was sequenced from the same sample in a study of cytomegalovirus exposure and HLA in healthy donors. A multiplex PCR was run with 60 Vbeta primers and 13 Jbeta primers. Sequenced by immunoSEQ multiplex PCR; TCRdb stores in-frame clones only, minus some. The repertoire consists of roughly 67,000 clones, with more than 70% occurring once and the leading ten covering over 9.5%. The specimen sequenced was PBMCs. The source is a man in his forties in good health and CMV-seronegative.

This chain joins TRBV29-1 and TRBJ2-1; no reliable D call. The CDR3 loop spans 10 amino acids. V lost 4 bases, J lost 6 bases, and 4 bases lay in between. The germline CDR1 and CDR2 sequences are SQVTM and ANQGSEA. This CDR3 is CSVGGNEQFF. The CDR3 coding sequence is TGCAGCGTTGGAGGCAATGAGCAGTTCTTC.

The V call is TRBV6-5, the J call TRBJ2-7; 11 nucleotides align to TRBD1. V trimming: 4 bases; J trimming: 0 bases; junction bases outside the gene matches: 2. CDR3 length equals 15 residues. CDR1 and CDR2 from the germline V gene are MNHEY and SVGAGI. The CDR3 nucleotides read TGTGCCAGCAGTTGGACAGGGGGCACCTCCTACGAGCAGTACTTC. Translation gives CASSWTGGTSYEQYF.

The chain joins TRBV7-2 to TRBJ2-3; 9 bases align to TRBD1. CDR1 SGHTA and CDR2 FQGNSA come from the germline V gene. Trimming at V came to 2 bases and at J to 5 bases, leaving 8 bases not matched to a gene. This CDR3 is built from 16 residues. The CDR3 nucleotides read TGTGCCAGCAGCTTATCGTTAGGGGACAGGGTAGATACGCAGTATTTT. This codes for CASSLSLGDRVDTQYF.

The rearrangement links TRBV6-5 to TRBJ1-2, with a weak D call TRBD1 (6 bases). Per germline, CDR1 MNHEY and CDR2 SVGAGI. This CDR3 has 11 amino acids. CDR3 nucleotide sequence: TGTTTTTCTCAGGGGATCTATGGCTACACCTTC. Its protein is CFSQGIYGYTF.

This clone was observed a single time. The chain uses TRBV27 and TRBJ2-5, with D possibly matching TRBD1 (5 bases). The V gene lost 3 bases and the J gene lost 3 bases, with 11 bases spanning the gap. CDR3 length: 14 residues. Germline V gene sequence: CDR1 MNHEY, CDR2 SMNVEV (reference sequence). DNA of the CDR3: TGTGCCAGCAGTTTCCTCCAGGGAAAAGAGACCCAGTACTTC. It codes for CASSFLQGKETQYF.

The V and J genes are TRBV6-5 and TRBJ1-1; D is unclear. V lost 0 bases and J 1 base, leaving 12 bases between the germline ends. The CDR3 extends over 16 amino acids. The germline V gene has CDR1 MNHEY and CDR2 SVGAGI. DNA of the CDR3: TGTGCCAGCAGTTACTCGATCGGGAGTCGGAACACTGAAGCTTTCTTT. It is translated as CASSYSIGSRNTEAFF.

This clone has just a few counts. Other DNA sequences in this sample translate to the same CDR3. The CDR3 reads CASSPDSYEQYF. The CDR3 DNA reads as TGTGCCAGCAGCCCAGACAGTTACGAGCAGTACTTC. This chain uses TRBV28 with TRBJ2-7; D may be TRBD1 (5 bases). This CDR3 is built from 12 residues. The V gene lost 6 bases and the J gene lost 4 bases, with 10 bases spanning the gap. Germline V gene data show CDR1 as MDHEN and CDR2 as SYDVKM.

V and J are TRBV11-2 and TRBJ2-7; D not certain. The CDR3 loop spans 13 amino acids. Germline assignment: CDR1 SGHAT and CDR2 FQNNGV. V lost 3 bases and J 0 bases, leaving 6 bases between the germline ends. This CDR3 is CASSFAGSYEQYF. The DNA for the CDR3 is TGTGCCAGCAGCTTTGCAGGCTCCTACGAGCAGTACTTC.

The genes are TRBV5-1 and TRBJ2-7, with D tentatively TRBD1 (6 bases). Germline V gene data show CDR1 as SGHRS and CDR2 as YFSETQ. Between the trimmed V and J ends, which lost 0 bases and 5 bases, there was a span of 12 bases. CDR3 length equals 14 residues. As DNA, the CDR3 is TGCGCCAGCAGCTTGGATGGGGGCTACGACGAGCAGTACTTC. Amino acid sequence: CASSLDGGYDEQYF.

The chain links TRBV18 to TRBJ1-6; 9 nucleotides match TRBD1. The ends lost 2 bases at V and 7 bases at J; junction bases unmatched: 9. Germline CDR1 reads KGHSH; CDR2 reads LQKENI. The CDR3 length is 17 residues. The CDR3 reads CASSPGGDRVGNSPLHF. The CDR3 region has the DNA TGTGCCAGCTCACCAGGTGGGGACAGGGTTGGCAATTCACCCCTCCACTTT.

The chain carries TRBV19 and TRBJ2-7; D is possibly TRBD1 (5 bases). Looked up from germline, CDR1 is LNHDA and CDR2 is SQIVND (reference sequence). The V and J ends lost 8 bases and 2 bases respectively, with 16 bases between them. The CDR3 extends over 14 amino acids. The CDR3: CASSDIPKPYEQYF. CDR3 nucleotides: TGTGCCAGTTCGGACATCCCGAAGCCCTACGAGCAGTACTTC.

The V gene is TRBV7-9, the J gene TRBJ2-1, with 9 bases aligning to TRBD2. V gave up 5 bases and J gave up 9 bases; unmatched junction bases: 14. Germline loops: CDR1 SEHNR, CDR2 FQNEAQ (reference sequence). CDR3 length equals 16 residues. Written as DNA, the CDR3 is TGTGCCAGCAGCCCGGCTAGCGGGGAAAATCGTGGTGAGCAGTTCTTC. It translates to CASSPASGENRGEQFF.

The rearrangement links TRBV2 to TRBJ1-1, with D possibly TRBD1 on 6 matching bases. The CDR3 consists of 16 residues. Germline V gives CDR1 SNHLY, CDR2 FYNNEI. Trimming left V 5 bases short and J 0 bases short, with 16 bases between. In nucleotides, the CDR3 is TGTGCCAGCAGTCCCGTGTCAGGGGATCTGAACACTGAAGCTTTCTTT. It specifies CASSPVSGDLNTEAFF. The variable domain in full, with the rest retrieved from reference TRBV2 and TRBJ1-1, is EPEVTQTPSHQVTQMGQEVILRCVPISNHLYFYWYRQILGQKVEFLVSFYNNEISEKSEIFDDQFSVERPDGSNFTLKIRSTKLEDSAMYFCASSPVSGDLNTEAFFGQGTRLTVV.

This rearrangement joins TRBV9 to TRBJ2-5, with D maybe TRBD2 (6 bases). The last part of the DNA fits TRBJ2-7 better; the J call may be wrong. The V gene's germline CDR1 is SGDLS and CDR2 YYNGEE. The CDR3 has 14 amino acids. CDR3 protein: CASSVGGVTYEQYF. The CDR3 DNA reads as TGTGCCAGCAGCGTAGGCGGGGTCACCTACGAGCAGTACTTC.

V gene TRBV2 combines with J gene TRBJ2-5; D possibly corresponds to TRBD2 (6 bases). The germline V gene has CDR1 SNHLY and CDR2 FYNNEI. The CDR3 spans 16 residues. Deletions cut 4 bases from V and 5 bases from J, with 20 bases between. This CDR3 reads CASSGPTRDSRETQYF. CDR3 coding DNA: TGTGCCAGCAGTGGCCCCACACGGGACTCCCGGGAGACCCAGTACTTC.

The sample holds a few counts of this clone. V and J are TRBV6-5 and TRBJ1-6, with D uncertain. In germline, CDR1 is MNHEY, CDR2 SVGAGI. V was trimmed by 6 bases and J by 6 bases, leaving 12 bases between them. This CDR3 comprises 14 residues. CDR3 loop: CASSPTVTNSPLHF. The CDR3 DNA is TGTGCCAGCAGCCCTACAGTGACTAATTCACCCCTCCACTTT.

The rearrangement links TRBV6-5 to TRBJ2-1, with 7 bases identical to TRBD1. With 2 bases clipped from V and 5 bases from J, the junction kept 6 bases outside the gene matches. There are 15 residues in the CDR3. Looked up from germline, CDR1 is MNHEY and CDR2 is SVGAGI. CDR3 bases: TGTGCCAGCAGTTACGGGTCGCAGGGGGACAATGAGCAGTTCTTC. Translation gives CASSYGSQGDNEQFF.

V is TRBV7-9 and J is TRBJ2-5; D is unclear. Germline-derived CDR1 and CDR2 are SEHNR and FQNEAQ (reference sequence). Trimming removed 3 bases at V and 1 base at J, with 12 bases between. This CDR3 is 15 amino acids long. The CDR3 is CASSLIGLTQETQYF. CDR3 DNA: TGTGCCAGCAGCTTGATTGGGCTAACCCAAGAGACCCAGTACTTC. The whole variable domain, remainder taken from reference TRBV7-9 and TRBJ2-5, is DTGVSQNPRHKITKRGQNVTFRCDPISEHNRLYWYRQTLGQGPEFLTYFQNEAQLEKSRLLSDRFSAERPKGSFSTLEIQRTEQGDSAMYLCASSLIGLTQETQYFGPGTRLLVL.

The V and J genes are TRBV2 and TRBJ1-2; TRBD1 is a possible D gene (6 bases). Germline values: CDR1 SNHLY, CDR2 FYNNEI. Trimming pared 6 bases from V and 6 bases from J, leaving 14 bases between. The CDR3 totals 13 residues. In DNA, the CDR3 is TGTGCCAGCAGGGGGTCGGCAGGGGATGGCTACACCTTC. This gives the protein CASRGSAGDGYTF.

V gene TRBV7-9 combines with J gene TRBJ2-1; 14 positions match TRBD2. The V gene's germline CDR1 is SEHNR and CDR2 FQNEAQ (reference sequence). The CDR3 runs 15 residues. V was pared by 1 base and J by 9 bases, with 2 bases of the junction left unmatched. CDR3 sequence: CASSLGLAGGGEQFF. The DNA for the CDR3 is TGTGCCAGCAGCTTAGGACTAGCGGGAGGGGGTGAGCAGTTCTTC.

The rearrangement uses TRBV19 and TRBJ1-5; 8 bases agree with TRBD1. Looked up from germline, CDR1 is LNHDA and CDR2 is SQIVND (reference sequence). The CDR3 runs to 18 residues. J was trimmed by 2 bases and V by 4 bases; bases with no gene match: 13. The chain's CDR3 is CASSKNRQGMVGNQPQHF. CDR3 nucleotides: TGTGCCAGTAGTAAGAACCGACAGGGGATGGTGGGCAATCAGCCCCAGCATTTT.

The chain's CDR3 is CASARTGENTEAFF. The CDR3 region has the DNA TGTGCCAGCGCGAGGACAGGAGAAAACACTGAAGCTTTCTTT. The chain carries TRBV6-5 and TRBJ1-1, with 7 bases identical to TRBD1. V shed 8 bases, J shed 2 bases, and the junction held 8 bases outside the gene matches. The CDR3 has 14 residues. The germline CDR1 and CDR2 sequences are MNHEY and SVGAGI.

The table lists this clone with a few counts. The gene calls are TRBV6-1 and TRBJ2-7; 9 positions match TRBD1. CDR1 and CDR2 (germline): MNHNS, SASEGT. This CDR3 has 14 residues. J was trimmed by 6 bases and V by 5 bases; bases with no gene match: 8. The chain's CDR3 is CASSRDRAAREQYF. For the CDR3, the DNA is TGTGCCAGCAGTCGGGACAGGGCGGCCCGCGAGCAGTACTTC.

The rearrangement uses TRBV11-2 and TRBJ2-5; 7 bases match TRBD1. CDR3 size: 15 residues. Looked up from germline, CDR1 is SGHAT and CDR2 is FQNNGV. After removal of 5 bases from V and 0 bases from J, the junction contained 6 bases not matched to a gene. DNA of the CDR3: TGTGCCAGCAGCCCCCAACAGGGGTACCAAGAGACCCAGTACTTC. Translated: CASSPQQGYQETQYF.

V gene TRBV10-3 combines with J gene TRBJ1-1, with 8 bases that match TRBD1. In germline, CDR1 is ENHRY, CDR2 SYGVKD. V shed 4 bases, J shed 0 bases, and the junction held 1 base outside the gene matches. This CDR3 region has 14 residues. CDR3 region: CAISGTGLNTEAFF. The CDR3 nucleotides read TGTGCCATCAGTGGGACAGGGCTGAACACTGAAGCTTTCTTT.